The clone carrying this TCR beta chain was found many times. Germline V gene sequence: CDR1 KGHSH, CDR2 LQKENI. There are 17 residues in the CDR3. V shed 2 bases and J 0 bases; nucleotides not matched to a gene: 4. These data originate in a study of early T cells in non-severe SARS-CoV-2 infection. About the study: Bulk RNA isolated from unsorted whole blood underwent sequencing; chains were not paired.

Attachment of unique molecular identifiers was made to individual cDNA molecules. MiXCR, applied by TCRdb to the 5' RACE reads, yields one record per CDR3 protein. Found here are 30,000 or so distinct CDR3 sequences, about 5% of them singletons; the top ten hold around 3.7%. The receptor's source is an adult who was a healthcare worker with PCR-confirmed SARS-CoV-2 infection or an uninfected control (not recorded which). Input material: whole blood. V is TRBV18 and J is TRBJ2-6; 7 nucleotides agree with TRBD1. CDR3 sequence (DNA): TGTGCCAGCTCACCAGGGAACAGGGGCTCTGGGGCCAACGTCCTGACTTTC. Protein: CASSPGNRGSGANVLTF.